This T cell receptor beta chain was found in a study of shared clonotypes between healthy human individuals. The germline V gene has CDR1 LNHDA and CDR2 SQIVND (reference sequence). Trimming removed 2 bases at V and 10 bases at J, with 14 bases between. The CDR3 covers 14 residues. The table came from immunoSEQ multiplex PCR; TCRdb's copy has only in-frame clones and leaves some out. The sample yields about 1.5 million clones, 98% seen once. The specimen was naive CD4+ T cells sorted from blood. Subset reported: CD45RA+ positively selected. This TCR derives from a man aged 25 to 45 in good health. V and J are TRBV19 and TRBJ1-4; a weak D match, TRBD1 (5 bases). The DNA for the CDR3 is TGTGCCAGTAGTATATCTACAGGTCCTCTAAAACTGTTTTTT. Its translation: CASSISTGPLKLFF.